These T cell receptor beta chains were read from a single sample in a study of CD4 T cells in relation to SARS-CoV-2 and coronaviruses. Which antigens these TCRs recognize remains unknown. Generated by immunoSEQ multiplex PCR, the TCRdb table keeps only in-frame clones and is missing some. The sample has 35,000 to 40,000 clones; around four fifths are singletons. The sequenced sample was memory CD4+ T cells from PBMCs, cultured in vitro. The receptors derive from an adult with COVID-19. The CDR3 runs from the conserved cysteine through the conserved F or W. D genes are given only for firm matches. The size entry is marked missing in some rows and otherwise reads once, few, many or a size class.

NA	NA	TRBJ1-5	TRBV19	CASSGRADKFNQPQHF
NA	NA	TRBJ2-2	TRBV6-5	CASSYSRTNTGELFF
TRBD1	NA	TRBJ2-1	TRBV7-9	CASSYDRGIYNEQFF
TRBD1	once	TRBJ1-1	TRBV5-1	CASSELGQGFEAFF
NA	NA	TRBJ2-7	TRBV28	CASSFTGRVYEQYF
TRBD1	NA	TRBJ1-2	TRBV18	CASSETGGVGGYTF
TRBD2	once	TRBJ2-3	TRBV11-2	CASSDRGLATDTQYF
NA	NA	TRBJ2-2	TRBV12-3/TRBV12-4	CASSLALRGELFF
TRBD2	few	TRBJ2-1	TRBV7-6	CASSLRLSGGSYNEQFF
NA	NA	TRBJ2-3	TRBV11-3	CASSRGTQRRDTQYF
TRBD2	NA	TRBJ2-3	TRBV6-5	CASSPGLAPQYF
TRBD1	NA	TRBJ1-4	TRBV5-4	CASKGAGADEKLFF
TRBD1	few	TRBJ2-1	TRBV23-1	CASSHLDRGQGEQFF